The rows below give T cell receptor beta chains drawn from one sample of a study of brain T cells in children with intractable seizures. The protocol was immunoSEQ multiplex PCR, while the TCRdb copy is restricted to in-frame clones and leaves out a portion. The sample comprises tens of thousands of clones, 90% to 97% of which are singletons, and 0.35% to 0.4% rests with the top ten. This material consisted of peripheral blood, taken at surgery. These receptors were collected from a boy in the first two years of life with focal cortical dysplasia and intractable seizures. CDR3s include the opening cysteine and the closing phenylalanine or tryptophan. The D gene is left open where the match is weak. Size is omitted from some rows. Given values are once, few, many or a class for expanded clones.

V gene	D gene	clone size	J gene	CDR3 DNA	CDR3 protein
TRBV28	-	few	TRBJ1-6	TGTGCCAGCAGTTTAAGAGATTATAATTCACCCCTCCACTTT	CASSLRDYNSPLHF
TRBV7-9	-	-	TRBJ2-7	TGTGCCAGCAGCCTAGGAGGGGGCATAATCGAGCAGTACTTC	CASSLGGGIIEQYF
TRBV27	-	-	TRBJ1-5	TGTGCCAGCAGCCTCCAGGCGTTGCCCAATCAGCCCCAGCATTTT	CASSLQALPNQPQHF
TRBV7-9	-	once	TRBJ2-2	TGTGCCAGCAGCCGCCTCGGAGGACCTGGGACCGGGGAGCTGTTTTTT	CASSRLGGPGTGELFF
TRBV7-9	-	-	TRBJ2-7	TGTGCCAGCAGAATACCTAATAACCGGGGACGCAGCTCCTACGAGCAGTACTTC	CASRIPNNRGRSSYEQYF
TRBV4-1	TRBD1	-	TRBJ2-5	TGCGCCAGCAGCCAATCGGAACAGGGGTGGTCGGAGACCCAGTACTTC	CASSQSEQGWSETQYF
TRBV5-4	-	once	TRBJ2-7	TGTGCCAGCAGCTTGTCTGGGTCGGCCTACGAGCAGTACTTC	CASSLSGSAYEQYF
TRBV28	TRBD2	-	TRBJ2-7	TGTGCCAGCAGTCGTCAGGGATTTGGGAGCGGGAGTGCCTACGAGCAGTACTTC	CASSRQGFGSGSAYEQYF
TRBV24-1	TRBD2	-	TRBJ2-1	TGTGCCACCAGGGGACTAGAATTCCATGAGCAGTTCTTC	CATRGLEFHEQFF
TRBV9	-	-	TRBJ1-1	TGTGCCAGCAGCGTAGGACAGTCTCAGGACCCTGAAGCTTTCTTT	CASSVGQSQDPEAFF
TRBV6-5	TRBD1	-	TRBJ1-1	TGTGCCAGCAGCCAGAGGACAGGGACTGAAGCTTTCTTT	CASSQRTGTEAFF
TRBV10-2	TRBD1	-	TRBJ1-4	TGCGCCAGCAGTGAGCCGGGACAGGGTGAAAAACTGTTTTTT	CASSEPGQGEKLFF
TRBV28	-	-	TRBJ2-2	TGTGCCAGCAGTTTAGGGAGGGGGCAGGGACCCCCGAGAGGCGGGGAGCTGTTTTTT	CASSLGRGQGPPRGGELFF
TRBV15	-	-	TRBJ2-3	TGTGCCACCAGCAGACCGCAACAAATGACAGAGACTAGCACAGATACGCAGTATTTT	CATSRPQQMTETSTDTQYF
TRBV4-1	-	-	TRBJ2-5	TGCGCCAGCAGCGCCTCCGGGTTTAGGCCACCGCAAGAGACCCAGTACTTC	CASSASGFRPPQETQYF
TRBV5-1	-	-	TRBJ1-2	TGCGCCAGCAGCTTGGAGGCTGGCGCGGGACCCTTCTATGGCTACACCTTC	CASSLEAGAGPFYGYTF
TRBV11-1	-	-	TRBJ2-7	TGTGCCAGCAGCCCCCGATTTGGGGCGAAGGTTTACGAGCAGTACTTC	CASSPRFGAKVYEQYF
TRBV19	-	-	TRBJ2-5	TGTGCCACCAGTATAGGGTGGGCAGAGACCCAGTACTTC	CATSIGWAETQYF
TRBV28	TRBD2	-	TRBJ2-7	TGTGCCAGCACCTACGGCGGCGGGAGCTCTTCCCATCTTTACGAGCAGTACTTC	CASTYGGGSSSHLYEQYF
TRBV7-9	-	-	TRBJ2-2	TGTGCCGGGGGTCCGAAACTGAACACCGGGGAGCTGTTTTTT	CAGGPKLNTGELFF
TRBV4-1	TRBD1	once	TRBJ1-4	TGCGCCAGCAGCCAAGGACAGGGGGCTAATGAAAAACTGTTTTTT	CASSQGQGANEKLFF
TRBV15	TRBD1	-	TRBJ2-5	TGTGCCACCAGCAAAGGGACAGAACAAGAGACCCAGTACTTC	CATSKGTEQETQYF
TRBV19	-	-	TRBJ2-6	TGTGCCAGTAGTATAGATCGGCTGAGCTCTGGGGCCAACGTCCTGACTTTC	CASSIDRLSSGANVLTF
TRBV19	-	-	TRBJ1-6	TGTGCCAGTAGTATAGCGAGCTCCTATAATTCACCCCTCCACTTT	CASSIASSYNSPLHF
TRBV2	-	-	TRBJ2-3	TGTGCCAGCAGTGGAAGACAGCTTATCACAGATACGCAGTATTTT	CASSGRQLITDTQYF
TRBV19	TRBD1	-	TRBJ2-7	TGTGCCAGTAGTATCCGGGGGGACAGGGGGCAAGAGCAGTACTTC	CASSIRGDRGQEQYF
TRBV7-2	-	once	TRBJ2-3	TGTGCCAGCAGCTTATTGGCAACCGATAGCACAGATACGCAGTATTTT	CASSLLATDSTDTQYF
TRBV10-3	TRBD2	-	TRBJ2-7	TGTGCCATCAGTGAGTCGACCGCCGGGACTAGGGCTCGCGAGCAGTACTTC	CAISESTAGTRAREQYF
TRBV4-2	-	-	TRBJ2-5	TGTGCCAGCAGCCAAGAGCTGGGCGAGACCCAGTACTTC	CASSQELGETQYF
TRBV7-9	-	-	TRBJ2-4	TGTGCCAGCAGCTTAGGACGGCAGGTTTCAGCCAAAAACATTCAGTACTTC	CASSLGRQVSAKNIQYF
TRBV11-2	-	-	TRBJ2-2	TGTGCCAGCAGCTTAAGACCGAACGGGGAGCTGTTTTTT	CASSLRPNGELFF
TRBV10-2	TRBD1	once	TRBJ2-3	TGCGCCAGCATGGGGACAGGGAACACAGATACGCAGTATTTT	CASMGTGNTDTQYF
TRBV3-1/TRBV3-2	-	-	TRBJ1-3	TGTGCCAGCAGGGCGGGACTCTTCTTCTCTGGAAACACCATATATTTT	CASRAGLFFSGNTIYF
TRBV29-1	-	-	TRBJ1-2	TGCAGCGTTGGGGTGGGATCGGCGCAGAAACTTAACTATGGCTACACCTTC	CSVGVGSAQKLNYGYTF
TRBV11-2	-	-	TRBJ1-1	TGTGCCAGCAGCTTAGGTCCGGGGTTGAACACTGAAGCTTTCTTT	CASSLGPGLNTEAFF
TRBV6-4	-	-	TRBJ2-3	TGTGCCAGCCGCCAGGGAGATACGCAGTATTTT	CASRQGDTQYF
TRBV4-3	TRBD1	-	TRBJ2-3	TGCGCCAGCAGCCAAGGGACAGGGACAGATACGCAGTATTTT	CASSQGTGTDTQYF
TRBV5-1	-	-	TRBJ2-6	TGCGCCAGCAGCAACTCCGGACAGAACTCTGGGGCCAACGTCCTGACTTTC	CASSNSGQNSGANVLTF
TRBV4-2	-	-	TRBJ1-2	TGTGCCAGCAGCCAAGATGCGGACACGGGCCTTATCTACACCTTC	CASSQDADTGLIYTF
TRBV5-1	TRBD1	-	TRBJ1-2	TGCGCCAGCAGCTTGGAAGGGCAGGGGGGTAACTATGGCTACACCTTC	CASSLEGQGGNYGYTF
TRBV5-1	TRBD1	-	TRBJ2-3	TGCGCCAGCAGCTCGGGTTGGACAGGGTCAGATACGCAGTATTTT	CASSSGWTGSDTQYF
TRBV24-1	-	-	TRBJ2-1	TGTGCCACCAGTAGTGCAGGGGGGCTTTACAATGAGCAGTTCTTC	CATSSAGGLYNEQFF
TRBV27	-	-	TRBJ2-7	TGTGCCAGCACCTCCCTCCGGGCCTCTAGCCGAATTGGGGGCGAGCAGTACTTC	CASTSLRASSRIGGEQYF
TRBV24-1	TRBD2	-	TRBJ2-3	TGTGCCACCAGTGAACCAAGCGGGAGAAGCACAGATACGCAGTATTTT	CATSEPSGRSTDTQYF
TRBV19	-	once	TRBJ2-7	TGTGCCAGTAGTATGGGGCTAGGCTACGAGCAGTACTTC	CASSMGLGYEQYF